This entry features one TCR beta chain sequence. Antigen specificity is unknown. The sample comes from a study of OX40 agonist ivuxolimab in advanced cancers. About the study: Three individuals attained partial responses, comprising one hepatocellular carcinoma case and two cutaneous melanoma cases.

Regarding the study as a whole: Patients with a partial response at 0.1-3.0 mg/kg had among the lowest clonal expansion. The study did not work out the antigen specificity of the expanded peripheral T cells.

Assay: immunoSEQ multiplex PCR; the TCRdb copy retains only in-frame clones and omits some. The data contain about 48,000 clones, roughly 81% of them seen just once; the ten biggest clones take up more than 8.5%. The sequencing here drew on CD4+ or CD8+ T cells sorted from blood, taken in a trial of the OX40 agonist ivuxolimab. This TCR came from an adult with an advanced solid tumor such as melanoma, head and neck, liver or kidney cancer.

CDR3 sequence (DNA): TGTGCCAGCAGTTACAGGCGGGAAACCAACACTGAAGCTTTCTTT. Its translation is CASSYRRETNTEAFF. The chain uses TRBV6-5 and TRBJ1-1; D gene ambiguous. Per germline, CDR1 MNHEY and CDR2 SVGAGI. Trimming took off 2 bases at V and 2 bases at J, with 12 bases between the two ends. The CDR3 sequence is 15 residues long.